This TCR beta chain came from a study of prognosis after radiotherapy for stage I lung cancer. This clonotype has at least ten counts. The V gene's germline CDR1 is SGHTA and CDR2 FQGTGA. CDR3 length equals 16 residues. The trim removed 5 bases at V and 3 bases at J, leaving 9 bases unmatched. Two-round multiplex PCR, the amplification method, yielded TCR beta CDR3 from genomic DNA. The use of primers specific to each TRBV and TRBJ gene characterized first-round PCR. TCRdb itself ran the multiplex PCR reads through MiXCR, one entry per CDR3 protein. The data hold fewer than 20,000 distinct CDR3 sequences, with 15% to 20% observed a single time.

The source of this sequence is a donor over 45 with non-small cell lung cancer. The sample in question was PBMCs, obtained before or after stereotactic body radiation therapy (not recorded which). The chain recombines TRBV7-3 with TRBJ1-3; TRBD1 aligns across 8 bases. This CDR3 is CASSLRGTGVGNTIYF. In DNA form, the CDR3 reads TGTGCCAGCAGCCTAAGAGGGACAGGTGTTGGAAACACCATATATTTT.